This TCR beta chain is drawn from a study of glioma-infiltrating T cells after dendritic cell vaccination. Overall study: Between about 2002 and 2013, patients got autologous tumor lysate-pulsed dendritic cell vaccines.

Amplification used 60 V beta primers and 13 J beta primers. Assay: immunoSEQ multiplex PCR; the TCRdb copy retains only in-frame clones and omits some. The repertoire holds approximately 48,000 clones, with around 89% as singletons. Time point of the sample: after dendritic cell vaccination, including at tumor progression/relapse. Germline V gene data show CDR1 as GTSNPN and CDR2 as SVGIG (reference sequence). CDR3 size: 17 residues. V lost 0 bases, J lost 0 bases, and 12 bases lay in between. The origin of this receptor is a human donor with glioblastoma. The sample in question was blood, obtained after dendritic cell vaccination. The V call is TRBV30, the J call TRBJ2-6; D is perhaps TRBD2 (5 bases). This CDR3 reads CAWSVLGRASGANVLTF. CDR3 bases: TGTGCCTGGAGTGTACTAGGACGGGCCTCTGGGGCCAACGTCCTGACTTTC.